A single sample is the source of the 27 T cell receptor beta chains below, sequenced in a study of blood T cell repertoires in COVID-19. Assay: immunoSEQ multiplex PCR; the TCRdb copy retains only in-frame clones and omits some. The sample lists about 170,000 clones; approximately 86% were seen once. Sequenced sample: peripheral blood. The receptors shown here come from a woman between 40 and 55 years old with COVID-19, enrolled during active disease.

A few counts support this clone. This same CDR3 is encoded by further DNA sequences in the sample. V and J are TRBV18 and TRBJ2-5; perhaps TRBD2 as D (6 bases). Germline CDR1 and CDR2: KGHSH and LQKENI. The ends were cut back, 6 bases at V and 4 bases at J, with 6 bases in the middle. The CDR3 sequence is 11 residues long. DNA of the CDR3: TGTGCCAGCTCGGGGGGAGAGACCCAGTACTTC. This encodes CASSGGETQYF.

The chain combines TRBV6-5 with TRBJ1-6; 7 bases agree with TRBD1. Unmatched junction bases numbered 7, after V lost 7 bases and J lost 4 bases. Germline-derived CDR1 and CDR2 are MNHEY and SVGAGI. The CDR3 spans 15 residues. CDR3 sequence reads: CASITGATYNSPLHF. The DNA for the CDR3 is TGTGCCAGCATCACAGGGGCCACATATAATTCACCCCTCCACTTT.

This clone was seen a handful of times. This rearrangement joins TRBV29-1 to TRBJ1-2; D is uncertain. V was clipped by 6 bases and J by 5 bases, with 10 bases between them. The CDR3 is made up of 11 amino acids. CDR1 is SQVTM and CDR2 is ANQGSEA in the germline V gene. The CDR3 here is CSVVDLYGYTF. CDR3 in DNA: TGCAGCGTCGTCGACTTATATGGCTACACCTTC.

This chain joins TRBV5-1 and TRBJ2-2, with D perhaps TRBD2 (6 bases). Germline V lookup: CDR1 SGHRS, CDR2 YFSETQ. V was pared by 4 bases and J by 6 bases, with 16 bases between. The CDR3 runs 15 residues. CDR3 nucleotide sequence: TGCGCCAGCAGCCCACTAGGGACTTCACCCGGGGAGCTGTTTTTT. Translation: CASSPLGTSPGELFF.

The chain combines TRBV15 with TRBJ2-7, with 10 bases identical to TRBD2. Losses at the gene ends were 5 bases for V and 6 bases for J; bases not matched to a gene: 13. Germline V gene lookup returns CDR1 LNHNV and CDR2 YYDKDF (reference sequence). The CDR3 is 16 residues long. The CDR3 DNA reads TGTGCCACCAGCCCAAATAGCGGGAGGTACGGTAGCGAGCAGTACTTC. This codes for CATSPNSGRYGSEQYF.

This clone was counted between two and nine times. The rearrangement links TRBV28 to TRBJ2-7, with 8 bases that match TRBD1. The germline gives CDR1 MDHEN, CDR2 SYDVKM. Trimming cost V 8 bases and J 2 bases; bases outside gene matches: 5. This CDR3 is 13 amino acids long. The DNA of the CDR3 is TGTGCCAGCGGCGGACAGGGCCCCTACGAGCAGTACTTC. Protein product: CASGGQGPYEQYF.

This clone came up once. The chain carries TRBV29-1 and TRBJ2-7; TRBD2 aligns across 7 bases. Germline V gene lookup returns CDR1 SQVTM and CDR2 ANQGSEA. The CDR3 extends over 12 amino acids. With 7 bases clipped from V and 2 bases from J, the junction kept 5 bases outside the gene matches. In nucleotides, the CDR3 is TGCAGCGCCACTAGCGAGGCCTACGAGCAGTACTTC. This sequence encodes CSATSEAYEQYF.

The chain carries TRBV28 and TRBJ2-1; 9 nucleotides match TRBD2. After removal of 4 bases from V and 4 bases from J, the junction contained 5 bases not matched to a gene. The CDR3 is 15 residues long. Germline CDR1 is MDHEN and CDR2 is SYDVKM. In DNA form, the CDR3 reads TGTGCCAGCAGTTCGGCGGGAGGGGGGTACAATGAGCAGTTCTTC. Translated: CASSSAGGGYNEQFF.

The chain links TRBV7-2 to TRBJ1-3; TRBD1 agrees at 8 bases. The germline V gene encodes CDR1 SGHTA and CDR2 FQGNSA. V lost 5 bases, J lost 5 bases, and 8 bases stayed unmatched. This CDR3 spans 15 amino acids. Here the CDR3 DNA reads TGTGCCAGCAGCGCGATGACAGGGGACAGAAACACCATATATTTT. Protein sequence: CASSAMTGDRNTIYF.

This clone was counted between two and nine times. The V call is TRBV7-2, the J call TRBJ1-5; TRBD1 might be the D (6 bases). This CDR3 spans 15 amino acids. The V end lost 3 bases, the J end lost 1 base, and 10 bases lay between the germline ends. Looked up from germline, CDR1 is SGHTA and CDR2 is FQGNSA. In nucleotides, the CDR3 is TGTGCCAGCAGCTTCTCGCAGGGGAGCAATCAGCCCCAGCATTTT. This sequence encodes CASSFSQGSNQPQHF.

The chain couples TRBV6-5 to TRBJ2-2; 7 bases are shared with TRBD2. The CDR3 loop spans 16 amino acids. The germline V gene has CDR1 MNHEY and CDR2 SVGAGI. With 2 bases clipped from V and 1 base from J, the junction kept 4 bases outside the gene matches. The CDR3 is CASSYAAGVNTGELFF. The DNA of the CDR3 is TGTGCCAGCAGTTACGCCGCGGGAGTGAACACCGGGGAGCTGTTTTTT.

This chain connects TRBV28 to TRBJ1-3; D might be TRBD1 (5 bases). This CDR3 is 16 amino acids long. Germline-derived CDR1 and CDR2 are MDHEN and SYDVKM. V was clipped by 3 bases and J by 0 bases, with 12 bases between them. The chain's CDR3 is CASSLRTTTSGNTIYF. The CDR3 DNA follows: TGTGCCAGCAGTTTGCGGACAACTACCTCTGGAAACACCATATATTTT.

The chain has TRBV5-5 and TRBJ2-1, with D unresolved. The V gene lost 2 bases and the J gene lost 4 bases, with 13 bases spanning the gap. The CDR3 consists of 15 residues. In germline, CDR1 is SGHKS, CDR2 YYEKEE (reference sequence). The CDR3: CASSFGQDDYNEQFF. DNA for the CDR3: TGTGCCAGCAGCTTTGGGCAAGATGATTACAATGAGCAGTTCTTC.

The table lists this clone with a count of one. The chain uses TRBV29-1 and TRBJ1-1; weak D call: TRBD1 (5 bases). The germline V and J ends were trimmed by 4 bases and 4 bases, with 7 bases remaining between them. This CDR3 region has 11 residues. Germline V CDR1 and CDR2: SQVTM, ANQGSEA. CDR3 nucleotide sequence: TGCAGCGTTGGGAGGGGCACTGAAGCTTTCTTT. Its protein is CSVGRGTEAFF.

This clone was detected once. The chain couples TRBV19 to TRBJ2-1; 8 bases are a match to TRBD2. CDR1 is LNHDA, CDR2 SQIVND, per germline (reference sequence). V lost 4 bases, J lost 2 bases, and 10 bases stayed unmatched. The CDR3 extends over 17 amino acids. This CDR3 reads CASSTAGVEFPYNEQFF. CDR3 in DNA: TGTGCCAGTAGTACAGCGGGAGTCGAGTTTCCCTACAATGAGCAGTTCTTC.

This sequence joins TRBV6-5 and TRBJ1-3; D perhaps matches TRBD1 (6 bases). Trimming stripped 6 bases from V and 4 bases from J, with 16 bases between. CDR1 MNHEY and CDR2 SVGAGI come from the germline V gene. CDR3 length equals 15 residues. This CDR3 is CASSPTGFPGNTIYF. CDR3 sequence (DNA): TGTGCCAGCAGCCCCACAGGGTTTCCCGGAAACACCATATATTTT.

V is TRBV24-1 and J is TRBJ2-7; 8 bases line up with TRBD2. Germline CDR1 is KGHDR and CDR2 is SFDVKD. V lost 1 base to trimming and J lost 3 bases; unmatched junction nucleotides: 7. The CDR3 runs to 16 residues. CDR3 in amino acids: CATSDFGTGGVYEQYF. CDR3 DNA sequence: TGTGCCACCAGTGATTTCGGAACGGGAGGGGTCTACGAGCAGTACTTC.

The V gene is TRBV6-5, the J gene TRBJ1-5, with 7 bases fitting TRBD1. Germline V gene data show CDR1 as MNHEY and CDR2 as SVGAGI. The V and J ends lost 8 bases and 4 bases, in that order; junction bases with no gene match: 5. CDR3 length: 13 residues. The DNA for the CDR3 is TGTGCCAGCGGAGAACAGGGGAATCAGCCCCAGCATTTT. Encoded protein: CASGEQGNQPQHF.

The genes are TRBV19 and TRBJ2-3; TRBD2 aligns across 7 bases. Germline V gene data show CDR1 as LNHDA and CDR2 as SQIVND (reference sequence). This CDR3 spans 16 amino acids. J lost 1 base, V lost 5 bases, and 9 bases had no gene match. The chain's CDR3 is CASSSDGGGGTDTQYF. The DNA for the CDR3 is TGTGCCAGTAGTTCGGATGGCGGGGGAGGCACAGATACGCAGTATTTT.

The J gene is TRBJ2-3, the V gene TRBV5-4; 8 nucleotides agree with TRBD2. The CDR3 runs 15 residues. Per germline, CDR1 SGHNT and CDR2 YYREEE (reference sequence). Trimming at V came to 1 base and at J to 3 bases, leaving 4 bases not matched to a gene. CDR3 sequence (DNA): TGTGCCAGCAGCTTGCAGGCGGGAGGTACAGATACGCAGTATTTT. It specifies CASSLQAGGTDTQYF.

The CDR3, as DNA: TGTGCCAGCAGTTACTACGGACAGGGCGGCACTGAAGCTTTCTTT. Amino acid sequence: CASSYYGQGGTEAFF. The V call is TRBV6-6, the J call TRBJ1-1, with 8 bases matching TRBD1. The V and J ends lost 1 base and 4 bases, in that order; junction bases with no gene match: 5. The germline V gene has CDR1 MNHNY and CDR2 SVGAGI (reference sequence). The CDR3 is 15 residues long.

The chain recombines TRBV5-4 with TRBJ2-1; D not resolved. The V gene's germline CDR1 is SGHNT and CDR2 YYREEE (reference sequence). With 4 bases removed from V and 7 bases from J, the gap between germline ends came to 18 bases. The CDR3 consists of 15 residues. In DNA, the CDR3 is TGTGCCAGCAGCACGGAGACCAGAAAAACTAATGAGCAGTTCTTC. It is translated as CASSTETRKTNEQFF. The full variable domain, with the rest looked up from reference TRBV5-4 and TRBJ2-1, is ETGVTQSPTHLIKTRGQQVTLRCSSQSGHNTVSWYQQALGQGPQFIFQYYREEENGRGNFPPRFSGLQFPNYSSELNVNALELDDSALYLCASSTETRKTNEQFFGPGTRLTVL.

V gene TRBV6-5 combines with J gene TRBJ1-5, with 8 bases lining up with TRBD1. The ends lost 5 bases at V and 9 bases at J; junction bases unmatched: 9. The CDR3 has 14 amino acids. The germline V gene has CDR1 MNHEY and CDR2 SVGAGI. CDR3 loop: CASSHRTGNWPQHF. CDR3 DNA: TGTGCCAGCAGTCACCGGACAGGGAATTGGCCCCAGCATTTT.

This sequence joins TRBV25-1 and TRBJ2-1; 10 bases fit TRBD2. This CDR3 spans 17 amino acids. Trimming cost V 3 bases and J 5 bases; bases outside gene matches: 10. Per germline, CDR1 MGHDK and CDR2 SYGVNS. The CDR3 reads CASSDPTLAGVHNEQFF. Here the CDR3 DNA reads TGTGCCAGCAGTGACCCCACCCTAGCGGGAGTTCACAATGAGCAGTTCTTC.

The gene calls are TRBV2 and TRBJ1-6; tentatively, D is TRBD1 (5 bases). V lost 1 base and J 9 bases, leaving 13 bases between the germline ends. CDR3 length: 15 residues. Looked up from germline, CDR1 is SNHLY and CDR2 is FYNNEI. CDR3 amino acids: CASSEDQGYGSPLHF. In nucleotides, the CDR3 is TGTGCCAGCAGTGAAGATCAGGGTTATGGTTCACCCCTCCACTTT.

The chain uses TRBV28 and TRBJ1-5, with a tentative D call TRBD1 (6 bases). V dropped 5 bases and J dropped 8 bases, with 16 bases sitting between them. The CDR3 loop spans 14 amino acids. The germline V gene has CDR1 MDHEN and CDR2 SYDVKM. The CDR3 DNA reads as TGTGCCAGCAGTCTTTCAGGGGCCCCGGAGCCCCAGCATTTT. Translated: CASSLSGAPEPQHF.

This chain uses TRBV6-1 with TRBJ1-1, with D perhaps matching TRBD1 (6 bases). The CDR3 is made up of 18 amino acids. Germline V gives CDR1 MNHNS, CDR2 SASEGT. Trimming pared 2 bases from V and 0 bases from J, leaving 19 bases between. CDR3 region: CASSERRDYTGMNTEAFF. The CDR3, as DNA: TGTGCCAGCAGTGAAAGGCGGGACTACACAGGGATGAACACTGAAGCTTTCTTT.